These T cell receptor beta chains were read from a single sample in a study of early T cells in non-severe SARS-CoV-2 infection. In TCRdb, the 5' RACE reads were re-called with MiXCR into one record per CDR3 protein. The sample contains approximately 80,000 distinct CDR3 sequences, about 10% of which appear only once. Sequenced material: whole blood, taken at baseline. All receptors come from an adult who was a healthcare worker with PCR-confirmed SARS-CoV-2 infection or an uninfected control (not recorded which). The CDR3 runs from the conserved cysteine through the conserved F or W. Fields, in order: J gene, V gene, D gene, clone size, CDR3 protein, CDR3 DNA. D genes are given only for firm matches. Not all rows give a size; the values are once, few, many and, for expanded clones, a class.

J: TRBJ2-7
V: TRBV5-1
D: NA
size: NA
CDR3: CASSPAGSYEQYF
DNA: TGCGCCAGCAGCCCCGCGGGCTCCTACGAGCAGTACTTC

J: TRBJ2-3
V: TRBV29-1
D: NA
size: NA
CDR3: CSVAPRDTQYF
DNA: TGCAGCGTCGCTCCCAGGGATACGCAGTATTTT

J: TRBJ2-1
V: TRBV10-3
D: NA
size: many
CDR3: CAISVHGTYNEQFF
DNA: TGTGCCATCAGTGTTCATGGGACATACAATGAGCAGTTCTTC

J: TRBJ2-1
V: TRBV11-2
D: TRBD2
size: few
CDR3: CASSPGGGASGEQFF
DNA: TGTGCCAGCAGCCCGGGCGGGGGGGCATCCGGTGAGCAGTTCTTC

J: TRBJ1-1
V: TRBV5-1
D: TRBD1
size: many
CDR3: CASSVKTGGWPEAFF
DNA: TGCGCCAGCAGCGTGAAGACAGGGGGTTGGCCTGAAGCTTTCTTT

J: TRBJ2-3
V: TRBV9
D: TRBD2
size: NA
CDR3: CASSDTPSGGFYTDTQYF
DNA: TGTGCCAGCAGCGACACTCCTAGCGGGGGCTTTTACACAGATACGCAGTATTTT

J: TRBJ1-5
V: TRBV20-1
D: NA
size: many
CDR3: CSAREGENSNQPQHF
DNA: TGCAGTGCTAGAGAGGGTGAGAATAGCAATCAGCCCCAGCATTTT

J: TRBJ2-1
V: TRBV11-2
D: NA
size: NA
CDR3: CASSSTDGYNEQFF
DNA: TGTGCCAGCAGCTCCACGGACGGATACAATGAGCAGTTCTTC

J: TRBJ2-3
V: TRBV9
D: NA
size: NA
CDR3: CASSVTAADTQYF
DNA: TGTGCCAGCAGCGTAACAGCCGCAGATACGCAGTATTTT

J: TRBJ1-4
V: TRBV5-4
D: NA
size: NA
CDR3: CASSLALDEKLFF
DNA: TGTGCCAGCAGCTTAGCTTTAGATGAAAAACTGTTTTTT

J: TRBJ1-5
V: TRBV28
D: NA
size: NA
CDR3: CASSLVGQPQHF
DNA: TGTGCCAGCAGCTTAGTTGGGCAGCCCCAGCATTTT

J: TRBJ2-6
V: TRBV7-9
D: NA
size: many
CDR3: CASSFTATGANVLTF
DNA: TGTGCCAGCAGCTTTACAGCGACTGGGGCCAACGTCCTGACTTTC

J: TRBJ2-3
V: TRBV3-1
D: TRBD2
size: NA
CDR3: CASSPGGGVTDTQYF
DNA: TGTGCCAGCAGCCCGGGCGGGGGGGTGACAGATACGCAGTATTTT

J: TRBJ1-1
V: TRBV20-1
D: NA
size: NA
CDR3: CSARRVGTEAFF
DNA: TGCAGTGCTAGGCGTGTGGGCACTGAAGCTTTCTTT

J: TRBJ1-1
V: TRBV6-2/TRBV6-3
D: TRBD1
size: many
CDR3: CASSQGTVELTEAFF
DNA: TGTGCCAGCAGCCAGGGGACAGTCGAACTCACTGAAGCTTTCTTT

J: TRBJ2-7
V: TRBV15
D: TRBD2
size: NA
CDR3: CATSRDGSGGYEQYF
DNA: TGTGCCACCAGCAGAGATGGTAGCGGGGGATACGAGCAGTACTTC

J: TRBJ1-1
V: TRBV18
D: TRBD1
size: NA
CDR3: CASSLRGQGDTEAFF
DNA: TGTGCCAGCTCACTCCGGGGACAGGGGGACACTGAAGCTTTCTTT

J: TRBJ1-2
V: TRBV3-1
D: NA
size: few
CDR3: CASSLTAGQNYGYTF
DNA: TGTGCCAGCAGTCTCACGGCGGGGCAAAACTATGGCTACACCTTC

J: TRBJ2-1
V: TRBV29-1
D: TRBD1
size: NA
CDR3: CSVATGGWEQFF
DNA: TGCAGCGTGGCCACAGGGGGCTGGGAGCAGTTCTTC

J: TRBJ1-1
V: TRBV14
D: NA
size: many
CDR3: CASSQTLGDTEAFF
DNA: TGTGCCAGCAGTCAGACCCTGGGGGACACTGAAGCTTTCTTT

J: TRBJ2-7
V: TRBV7-2
D: NA
size: few
CDR3: CASSLAGAFYEQYF
DNA: TGTGCCAGCAGCTTAGCCGGGGCTTTCTACGAGCAGTACTTC

J: TRBJ2-3
V: TRBV12-5
D: NA
size: many
CDR3: CASDPSAFSTDTQYF
DNA: TGTGCTAGTGACCCCTCCGCATTTAGCACAGATACGCAGTATTTT

J: TRBJ2-7
V: TRBV12-3/TRBV12-4
D: NA
size: few
CDR3: CASSPTAQGLGSYEQYF
DNA: TGTGCCAGCAGCCCTACCGCCCAGGGTTTAGGCTCCTACGAGCAGTACTTC

J: TRBJ1-5
V: TRBV7-8
D: NA
size: many
CDR3: CASSLASYFQPQHF
DNA: TGTGCCAGCAGCTTAGCTTCCTATTTCCAGCCCCAGCATTTT

J: TRBJ1-1
V: TRBV18
D: TRBD1
size: many
CDR3: CASSRGQLNTEAFF
DNA: TGTGCCAGCTCACGGGGACAGTTGAACACTGAAGCTTTCTTT

J: TRBJ2-3
V: TRBV29-1
D: NA
size: NA
CDR3: CSVEGVWLQLGSDTQYF
DNA: TGCAGCGTTGAAGGCGTCTGGCTGCAACTTGGGTCAGATACGCAGTATTTT

J: TRBJ2-3
V: TRBV10-2
D: TRBD2
size: few
CDR3: CASSAAGTGDTQYF
DNA: TGCGCCAGCAGTGCAGCGGGGACGGGAGATACGCAGTATTTT

J: TRBJ1-5
V: TRBV10-3
D: NA
size: many
CDR3: CAISVQGGQPQHF
DNA: TGTGCCATCAGTGTACAGGGCGGCCAGCCCCAGCATTTT

J: TRBJ2-2
V: TRBV28
D: NA
size: many
CDR3: CATSTGELFF
DNA: TGTGCCACCAGTACCGGGGAGCTGTTTTTT

J: TRBJ1-6
V: TRBV7-9
D: NA
size: many
CDR3: CASSLVYNSPLHF
DNA: TGTGCCAGCAGCTTAGTGTATAATTCACCCCTCCACTTT

J: TRBJ1-2
V: TRBV19
D: TRBD1
size: few
CDR3: CASSLQGDSGYTF
DNA: TGTGCCAGTAGTTTGCAGGGGGATTCTGGCTACACCTTC

J: TRBJ2-7
V: TRBV20-1
D: NA
size: few
CDR3: CSAPGESSYEQYF
DNA: TGCAGTGCTCCGGGGGAGAGCTCCTACGAGCAGTACTTC

J: TRBJ2-7
V: TRBV7-9
D: TRBD1
size: few
CDR3: CASSPGDSTYEQYF
DNA: TGTGCCAGCAGCCCTGGGGACAGTACCTACGAGCAGTACTTC

J: TRBJ1-1
V: TRBV7-9
D: NA
size: NA
CDR3: CASSRLGPGAFF
DNA: TGTGCCAGCAGCCGTCTGGGGCCAGGAGCTTTCTTT

J: TRBJ1-3
V: TRBV5-4
D: TRBD1
size: NA
CDR3: CASSPDRVGNTIYF
DNA: TGTGCCAGCAGCCCGGACAGGGTTGGAAACACCATATATTTT

J: TRBJ2-7
V: TRBV3-1
D: NA
size: few
CDR3: CASSQLYEQYF
DNA: TGTGCCAGCAGCCAACTCTACGAGCAGTACTTC

J: TRBJ2-5
V: TRBV5-1
D: NA
size: few
CDR3: CASSWKQETQYF
DNA: TGCGCCAGCAGCTGGAAACAAGAGACCCAGTACTTC

J: TRBJ2-5
V: TRBV7-8
D: TRBD2
size: NA
CDR3: CASIDTSGERVKETQYF
DNA: TGTGCCAGCATCGACACTAGCGGGGAGAGGGTTAAGGAGACCCAGTACTTC

J: TRBJ1-5
V: TRBV6-5
D: TRBD1
size: NA
CDR3: CASTPGTGSNQPQHF
DNA: TGTGCCAGCACCCCGGGGACAGGGAGCAATCAGCCCCAGCATTTT

J: TRBJ2-3
V: TRBV20-1
D: NA
size: many
CDR3: CSASPVGAPGNTQYF
DNA: TGCAGTGCTAGCCCAGTGGGTGCCCCCGGCAATACGCAGTATTTT

J: TRBJ1-1
V: TRBV11-2
D: NA
size: few
CDR3: CASSLEFGARNTEAFF
DNA: TGTGCCAGCAGCTTAGAGTTTGGGGCAAGGAACACTGAAGCTTTCTTT

J: TRBJ2-3
V: TRBV20-1
D: NA
size: NA
CDR3: CSARDGGLPTDTQYF
DNA: TGCAGTGCTAGAGACGGAGGTCTACCCACAGATACGCAGTATTTT

J: TRBJ2-2
V: TRBV4-3
D: NA
size: many
CDR3: CASSQGGATGNLDTGELFF
DNA: TGCGCCAGCAGCCAAGGGGGCGCCACAGGGAACTTGGACACCGGGGAGCTGTTTTTT

J: TRBJ1-1
V: TRBV27
D: NA
size: many
CDR3: CASGWRGANTEAFF
DNA: TGTGCCAGCGGGTGGAGAGGGGCAAACACTGAAGCTTTCTTT

J: TRBJ1-5
V: TRBV11-2
D: TRBD1
size: few
CDR3: CASSSTGARQPQHF
DNA: TGTGCCAGCAGCTCTACAGGGGCTAGGCAGCCCCAGCATTTT